Listed here is a single T cell receptor (beta chain). The antigen remains undetermined. These data originate in a study of shared clonotypes between healthy human individuals. Study-level results: Naive subsets typically showed greater estimated richness than memory subsets. Four donors had about 5% of their naive CD4 clonotypes in common.

It was into CD45RA+ naive and CD45RA-negative memory subsets that the CD4+ cells were split. The CDR3 sequence is 16 residues long. Per germline, CDR1 MNHNY and CDR2 SVGAGI (reference sequence). Between the trimmed V and J ends, which lost 1 base and 2 bases, there was a span of 15 bases. Profiling relied on immunoSEQ multiplex PCR, and the TCRdb table lists in-frame clones only, not all of them. The sample consists of 1,500,000 or so clones, approximately 98.5% of them appearing once. The chain joins TRBV6-6 to TRBJ2-7; D is unresolved. The receptor's source is a man aged 25-40 years in good health. Sequences were obtained from naive CD4+ T cells sorted from blood. The subset is: CD45RA+ positively selected. The chain's CDR3 is CASSYWLERTPYEQYF. The CDR3 nucleotides are TGTGCCAGCAGTTACTGGCTCGAGCGTACGCCCTACGAGCAGTACTTC.